Each of the 5 T cell receptor beta chains below was sequenced from the same sample in a study of shared T cell receptors in the human thymus. The table came from immunoSEQ multiplex PCR; TCRdb's copy has only in-frame clones and leaves some out. This sample yields roughly 700,000 clones, of which approximately 88% are seen a single time; around 0.0099% belongs to the top ten. The same sample was also used in a study of human thymus T cells.

Source material: thymocytes. All receptors come from a boy under three years old with a congenital heart defect.

V usage is TRBV6-1 and J usage is TRBJ2-2; 7 bases align to TRBD2. The J segment lost 5 bases and the V segment lost 5 bases, leaving 8 bases of the junction unmatched. The germline V gene has CDR1 MNHNS and CDR2 SASEGT. The CDR3 has 15 residues. The CDR3 sequence: CASSPGGRGTGELFF. CDR3 sequence (DNA): TGTGCCAGCAGTCCGGGAGGCCGGGGGACCGGGGAGCTGTTTTTT.

The chain has TRBV19 and TRBJ2-1, with 16 positions matching TRBD2. Germline CDR1 LNHDA, CDR2 SQIVND (reference sequence). The CDR3 totals 19 residues. The ends lost 5 bases at V and 7 bases at J; junction bases unmatched: 14. CDR3 coding DNA: TGTGCCAGTAGTCTCCCCGGGACTAGCGGGAGGGCCCTCGGTAATGAGCAGTTCTTC. This codes for CASSLPGTSGRALGNEQFF. Full variable domain (remainder filled in from reference TRBV19 and TRBJ2-1): DGGITQSPKYLFRKEGQNVTLSCEQNLNHDAMYWYRQDPGQGLRLIYYSQIVNDFQKGDIAEGYSVSREKKESFPLTVTSAQKNPTAFYLCASSLPGTSGRALGNEQFFGPGTRLTVL.

V and J are TRBV10-1 and TRBJ2-5; perhaps TRBD1 as D (6 bases). This CDR3 spans 15 amino acids. Germline lookup yields CDR1 WNHNN and CDR2 SYGVQD (reference sequence). V lost 3 bases to trimming and J lost 0 bases, with 11 bases between them. Written as DNA, the CDR3 is TGCGCCAGCAGTGATGGACAGCTAGACCAAGAGACCCAGTACTTC. As protein: CASSDGQLDQETQYF.

The V and J genes are TRBV27 and TRBJ2-7; D is unresolved. Germline CDR1 is MNHEY and CDR2 is SMNVEV (reference sequence). This CDR3 contains 11 residues. Trimming took off 7 bases at V and 2 bases at J, with 6 bases between the two ends. CDR3 DNA sequence: TGTGCCAGCACCCCGGCCTACGAGCAGTACTTC. It specifies CASTPAYEQYF.

V gene TRBV14 combines with J gene TRBJ2-1, with 13 nucleotides matching TRBD2. V lost 3 bases to trimming and J lost 0 bases; unmatched junction nucleotides: 5. CDR1 and CDR2 (germline): SGHDN, FVKESK. The CDR3 totals 18 residues. The CDR3 sequence is CASSQGLAGTSSYNEQFF. In DNA, the CDR3 is TGTGCCAGCAGCCAGGGACTAGCGGGAACTAGCTCCTACAATGAGCAGTTCTTC.